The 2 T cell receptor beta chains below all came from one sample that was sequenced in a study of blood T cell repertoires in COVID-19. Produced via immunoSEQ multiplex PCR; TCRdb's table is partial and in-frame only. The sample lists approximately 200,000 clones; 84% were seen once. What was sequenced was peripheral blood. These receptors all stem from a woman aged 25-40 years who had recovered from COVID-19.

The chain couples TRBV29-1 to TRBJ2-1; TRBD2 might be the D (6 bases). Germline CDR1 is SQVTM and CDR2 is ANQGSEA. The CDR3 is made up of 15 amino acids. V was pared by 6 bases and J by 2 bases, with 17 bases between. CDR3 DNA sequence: TGCAGCGTCCCCCCCGGGGGAGTAACCTACAATGAGCAGTTCTTC. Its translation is CSVPPGGVTYNEQFF.

DNA of the CDR3: TGTGCCAGCAGTTCGTGGGCAAGCACAGATACGCAGTATTTT. Its protein product is CASSSWASTDTQYF. The chain uses TRBV5-4 and TRBJ2-3, with D unclear. Germline V gene data show CDR1 as SGHNT and CDR2 as YYREEE (reference sequence). CDR3 length equals 14 residues. Trimming took 5 bases from V and 0 from J, leaving 10 bases between them.